This TCR beta chain was found in a study of cytomegalovirus exposure and HLA in healthy donors. There are a few counts of this clone. Libraries were prepared by immunoSEQ multiplex PCR; TCRdb keeps only in-frame clonotypes and omits some of them. The table includes about 250,000 clones, approximately 87% detected once. The CDR3 has 14 residues. Germline V lookup: CDR1 SNHLY, CDR2 FYNNEI. The V segment lost 7 bases and the J segment 7 bases; nucleotides outside the gene matches: 9. The origin of this receptor is a man between 18 and 29 years old in good health and CMV-seronegative. The specimen sequenced was PBMCs. The chain has TRBV2 and TRBJ1-5; TRBD1 agrees at 8 bases. The CDR3 is CASKGQEGRQPQHF. As DNA, the CDR3 is TGTGCCAGCAAGGGACAGGAAGGGCGGCAGCCCCAGCATTTT. The whole variable domain, remainder taken from reference TRBV2 and TRBJ1-5, is EPEVTQTPSHQVTQMGQEVILRCVPISNHLYFYWYRQILGQKVEFLVSFYNNEISEKSEIFDDQFSVERPDGSNFTLKIRSTKLEDSAMYFCASKGQEGRQPQHFGDGTRLSIL.